One and the same sample provided the 19 T cell receptor beta chains below, sequenced in a study of cytomegalovirus exposure and HLA in healthy donors. The method was immunoSEQ multiplex PCR; TCRdb's version includes in-frame clones alone and lacks a portion of them. The table lists more than 300,000 clones, around 86% of them singletons. The sequenced sample consisted of PBMCs. The receptors stem from a woman between 18 and 30 years old in good health and CMV-seronegative.

This clone was detected only once. The rearrangement uses TRBV28 and TRBJ2-5; 9 positions match TRBD1. The CDR3 contains 16 residues. Germline V gene sequence: CDR1 MDHEN, CDR2 SYDVKM. V shed 5 bases and J 5 bases; nucleotides not matched to a gene: 12. The CDR3 loop reads CASSTDLGTGRETQYF. The CDR3 DNA sequence: TGTGCCAGCAGTACCGACCTTGGGACAGGGAGGGAGACCCAGTACTTC.

The V call is TRBV30, the J call TRBJ2-7; unclear D gene. Germline assignment: CDR1 GTSNPN and CDR2 SVGIG (reference sequence). The germline V and J ends were trimmed by 1 base and 0 bases, with 7 bases remaining between them. The CDR3 runs to 13 residues. For the CDR3, the DNA is TGTGCCTGGAGTGCCCAAGCCTCCTACGAGCAGTACTTC. Its translation: CAWSAQASYEQYF.

Points on this clone: An end of the junction does not agree with germline; a read error may underlie this. Written as DNA, the CDR3 is TGTGCCAGCAGTCCCACAAAGGGGGGGGCTATGGCCCTTCTCTTC. Translation gives CASSPTKGGAMALLF. The rearrangement joins TRBV2 to TRBJ2-1; TRBD2 might be the D (7 bases). Germline V gene data show CDR1 as SNHLY and CDR2 as FYNNEI. There are 15 residues in the CDR3.

This chain links TRBV15 with TRBJ2-7, with D unresolved. Trimming removed 0 bases at V and 2 bases at J, with 11 bases between. The CDR3 runs 15 residues. CDR1 is LNHNV, CDR2 YYDKDF, per germline (reference sequence). CDR3: CATSRDLRTTYEQYF. CDR3 sequence (DNA): TGTGCCACCAGCAGAGATCTCAGAACTACCTACGAGCAGTACTTC. The whole variable domain, filled in from reference TRBV15 and TRBJ2-7, reads DAMVIQNPRYQVTQFGKPVTLSCSQTLNHNVMYWYQQKSSQAPKLLFHYYDKDFNNEADTPDNFQSRRPNTSFCFLDIRSPGLGDTAMYLCATSRDLRTTYEQYFGPGTRLTVT.

This rearrangement joins TRBV29-1 to TRBJ1-1; D perhaps matches TRBD1 (6 bases). The CDR3 has 15 residues. Trimming took off 6 bases at V and 3 bases at J, with 20 bases between the two ends. Germline V gives CDR1 SQVTM, CDR2 ANQGSEA. CDR3 nucleotide sequence: TGCAGCGTCAGAGGCAGGGGCGGGGGAGACACTGAAGCTTTCTTT. It yields the protein CSVRGRGGGDTEAFF.

The chain couples TRBV5-4 to TRBJ1-2, with 9 bases fitting TRBD1. The ends lost 3 bases at V and 8 bases at J; junction bases unmatched: 8. The CDR3 contains 14 residues. Germline values: CDR1 SGHNT, CDR2 YYREEE (reference sequence). The CDR3 spells CASSSPGQGRGYTF. The CDR3 DNA reads as TGTGCCAGCAGCTCCCCGGGACAGGGTCGAGGCTACACCTTC.

The chain is built from TRBV7-6 and TRBJ2-2; 9 bases agree with TRBD1. The CDR3 is 19 residues long. The germline V gene encodes CDR1 SGHVS and CDR2 FNYEAQ. With V trimmed by 5 bases and J by 4 bases, 17 bases remained unmatched. This CDR3 reads CASSTRQGVELFGTGELFF. The CDR3 DNA reads as TGTGCCAGCAGCACTCGACAGGGGGTAGAACTATTCGGCACCGGGGAGCTGTTTTTT.

This clone was seen once. The chain has TRBV7-9 and TRBJ2-3, with D tentatively TRBD1 (6 bases). CDR1 is SEHNR, CDR2 FQNEAQ, per germline (reference sequence). Trimming removed 4 bases at V and 0 bases at J, with 17 bases between. The CDR3 is made up of 17 amino acids. CDR3 sequence reads: CASSSGPRQESTDTQYF. CDR3 sequence (DNA): TGTGCCAGCAGCTCCGGCCCTAGACAGGAAAGCACAGATACGCAGTATTTT.

The chain is built from TRBV7-9 and TRBJ1-1; maybe TRBD1 (5 bases). The CDR3 contains 14 residues. Trimming shortened V by 3 bases and J by 1 base, and 9 bases separated the two germline ends. Germline V lookup: CDR1 SEHNR, CDR2 FQNEAQ (reference sequence). The CDR3 DNA reads TGTGCCAGCAGCTTCAGGGAATCGAACACTGAAGCTTTCTTT. Protein sequence: CASSFRESNTEAFF.

This chain joins TRBV5-1 and TRBJ1-1, with no clear D. This CDR3 is built from 14 residues. Trimming removed 4 bases at V and 3 bases at J, with 13 bases between. The germline V gene has CDR1 SGHRS and CDR2 YFSETQ. In nucleotides, the CDR3 is TGCGCCAGCAGCCCAATATTTACGGACACTGAAGCTTTCTTT. Its translation: CASSPIFTDTEAFF.

The chain is built from TRBV5-1 and TRBJ1-3, with no clear D. Germline lookup yields CDR1 SGHRS and CDR2 YFSETQ. This CDR3 contains 17 residues. V was pared by 1 base and J by 0 bases, with 14 bases between. CDR3 sequence: CASSLNGWRTSGNTIYF. DNA for the CDR3: TGCGCCAGCAGCTTGAACGGTTGGAGGACCTCTGGAAACACCATATATTTT.

This rearrangement joins TRBV4-2 to TRBJ2-1; the match to TRBD2 covers 13 bases. This CDR3 has 17 amino acids. With V trimmed by 4 bases and J by 6 bases, 9 bases remained unmatched. CDR1 and CDR2 from the germline V gene are LGHNA and YNFKEQ. The CDR3 sequence: CASSPGTSGIEGNEQFF. The CDR3 DNA reads TGTGCCAGCAGCCCCGGGACTAGCGGGATTGAGGGCAATGAGCAGTTCTTC.

V and J are TRBV19 and TRBJ1-5; TRBD1 is a possible D gene (5 bases). The germline V gene encodes CDR1 LNHDA and CDR2 SQIVND (reference sequence). The CDR3 is 14 amino acids. Deletions cut 8 bases from V and 6 bases from J, with 17 bases between. The DNA of the CDR3 is TGTGCCAGTGCATTGATTGGGGCATTTCAGCCCCAGCATTTT. This codes for CASALIGAFQPQHF.

The chain links TRBV6-1 to TRBJ1-1, with 7 bases identical to TRBD1. Germline-derived CDR1 and CDR2 are MNHNS and SASEGT. This CDR3 region has 15 residues. V was pared by 0 bases and J by 7 bases, with 8 bases of the junction left unmatched. The CDR3 region has the DNA TGTGCCAGCAGTGAAGCGCGACAGGGAAGGGGTGAAGCTTTCTTT. Translated: CASSEARQGRGEAFF.

V gene TRBV5-4 combines with J gene TRBJ2-3; the D gene is possibly TRBD2 (7 bases). Germline V gene lookup returns CDR1 SGHNT and CDR2 YYREEE (reference sequence). The CDR3 runs 17 residues. V was trimmed by 0 bases and J by 0 bases, leaving 14 bases between them. CDR3 region: CASSLVGGGFSTDTQYF. The CDR3 DNA follows: TGTGCCAGCAGCTTGGTGGGCGGGGGCTTCAGCACAGATACGCAGTATTTT.

The CDR3 spells CAWARGSSPYNEQFF. The CDR3 nucleotides read TGTGCCTGGGCTCGCGGGAGCTCCCCCTACAATGAGCAGTTCTTC. This chain uses TRBV30 with TRBJ2-1; 7 bases agree with TRBD2. Trimming took 5 bases from V and 2 from J; bases not matched to a gene: 9. Germline CDR1 and CDR2: GTSNPN and SVGIG (reference sequence). The CDR3 contains 15 residues. The full variable domain, rest sourced from reference TRBV30 and TRBJ2-1, is SQTIHQWPATLVQPVGSPLSLECTVEGTSNPNLYWYRQAAGRGLQLLFYSVGIGQISSEVPQNLSASRPQDRQFILSSKKLLLSDSGFYLCAWARGSSPYNEQFFGPGTRLTVL.

This clone has just a few counts. The CDR3 DNA reads TGTGCCAGCAGCCCCTATGGGACTAGCGAACAGTTCTTC. Translation gives CASSPYGTSEQFF. The V and J genes are TRBV7-7 and TRBJ2-1, with 10 positions matching TRBD2. The junction had 8 bases not matched to a gene; V was cut back by 5 bases and J by 13 bases. Per the germline V gene, CDR1 is SSHAT and CDR2 is FNYEAQ (reference sequence). The CDR3 has 13 residues.

The chain is built from TRBV19 and TRBJ1-5, with a weak D call TRBD1 (5 bases). Between the trimmed V and J ends, which lost 3 bases and 2 bases, there was a span of 23 bases. The CDR3 length is 19 residues. The germline V gene has CDR1 LNHDA and CDR2 SQIVND (reference sequence). CDR3: CASSIFLDLRGDGNQPQHF. CDR3 nucleotide sequence: TGTGCCAGTAGTATTTTCTTAGATTTGCGGGGGGATGGCAATCAGCCCCAGCATTTT. The whole variable domain, filled in from reference TRBV19 and TRBJ1-5, reads DGGITQSPKYLFRKEGQNVTLSCEQNLNHDAMYWYRQDPGQGLRLIYYSQIVNDFQKGDIAEGYSVSREKKESFPLTVTSAQKNPTAFYLCASSIFLDLRGDGNQPQHFGDGTRLSIL.

The CDR3 DNA reads as TGTGCCAGCAGCTCAGGGGGAGACACGCAGTATTTT. Translated: CASSSGGDTQYF. The gene calls are TRBV13 and TRBJ2-3, with TRBD1 matching 7 bases. CDR3 length equals 12 residues. CDR1 PRHDT and CDR2 FYEKMQ come from the germline V gene (reference sequence). J lost 9 bases, V lost 4 bases, and 4 bases had no gene match. Based on the CDR3 plus reference TRBV13 and TRBJ2-3, the full variable domain is AAGVIQSPRHLIKEKRETATLKCYPIPRHDTVYWYQQGPGQDPQFLISFYEKMQSDKGSIPDRFSAQQFSDYHSELNMSSLELGDSALYFCASSSGGDTQYFGPGTRLTVL.